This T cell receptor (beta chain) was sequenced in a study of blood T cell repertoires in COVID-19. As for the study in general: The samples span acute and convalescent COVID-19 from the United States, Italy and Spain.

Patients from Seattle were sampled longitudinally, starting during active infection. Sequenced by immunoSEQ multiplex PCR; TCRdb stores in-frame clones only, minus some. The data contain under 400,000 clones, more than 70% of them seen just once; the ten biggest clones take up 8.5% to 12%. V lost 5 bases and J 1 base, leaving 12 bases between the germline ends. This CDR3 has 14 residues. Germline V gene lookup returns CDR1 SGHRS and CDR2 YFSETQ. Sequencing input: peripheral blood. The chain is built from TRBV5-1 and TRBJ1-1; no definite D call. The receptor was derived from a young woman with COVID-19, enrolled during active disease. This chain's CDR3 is CASRVNTKNTEAFF. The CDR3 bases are TGCGCCAGCAGGGTCAACACAAAGAACACTGAAGCTTTCTTT.